A selection of T cell receptor beta chains follows, all from one sample in a study of cytomegalovirus exposure and HLA in healthy donors. Only in-frame clones appear in the TCRdb table, and some are missing; sequencing was by immunoSEQ multiplex PCR. The sample has around 40,000 clones; almost 70% are singletons. The sequencing sample was made of PBMCs. The receptors originated from a man aged 25-45 years in good health and CMV-seronegative. Both conserved end residues are part of each CDR3. A D gene is named only where the DNA matches it firmly. Rows give clone size only sometimes, using once, few, many, or a class for an expanded clone.

V gene	D gene	J gene	clone size	CDR3 DNA	CDR3 protein
TRBV29-1	TRBD2	TRBJ2-1	few	TGCAGCGTTGACCGAGGGGGACTAGCGGGACCCCGCTCCTACAATGAGCAGTTCTTC	CSVDRGGLAGPRSYNEQFF
TRBV6-5	.	TRBJ1-1	.	TGTGCCAGCAGTTACATCCAGGGGCCGGGGGGCGCTTTCTTT	CASSYIQGPGGAFF
TRBV7-8	.	TRBJ1-2	.	TGTGCCAGCAGCCCCCTCGCTAACTATGGCTACACCTTC	CASSPLANYGYTF
TRBV2	.	TRBJ2-7	.	TGTGCCAGCAGTCAAGCCAGGGCAGGTGAGCAGTACTTC	CASSQARAGEQYF
TRBV15	.	TRBJ2-1	few	TGTGCCACCAGGGCACAGGGTAGCAATGAGCAGTTCTTC	CATRAQGSNEQFF
TRBV5-1	TRBD1	TRBJ1-2	.	TGCGCCAGCAGCCCGGACAGGGAGGTTGCTGGCTACACCTTC	CASSPDREVAGYTF
TRBV6-4	.	TRBJ2-3	.	TGTGCCAGCAGTGACTCAGCCTCCTCTAGCACAGATACGCAGTATTTT	CASSDSASSSTDTQYF
TRBV11-3	.	TRBJ2-1	.	TGTGCCAGCAGCCCAGACAATAACAATGAGCAGTTCTTC	CASSPDNNNEQFF
TRBV29-1	.	TRBJ2-3	once	TGCAGCGTTGTTGCTTCAGGCCTGCTTCCCACAGATACGCAGTATTTT	CSVVASGLLPTDTQYF
TRBV15	.	TRBJ1-2	.	TGTGCCACCAGCAGAGATGGGCCGAACTATGGCTACACCTTC	CATSRDGPNYGYTF
TRBV7-2	TRBD2	TRBJ2-7	.	TGTGCCAGCAGCTTGAGGACTAGCGCCTGGGAGGCCTCCTACGAGCAGTACTTC	CASSLRTSAWEASYEQYF
TRBV18	.	TRBJ2-3	.	TGTGCCAGCTCCCGTTTCCCCGATACGCAGTATTTT	CASSRFPDTQYF
TRBV6-1	.	TRBJ2-3	.	TGTGCCAGCAGGGAAGATAGTAAGACACGTAGAGATACGCAGTATTTT	CASREDSKTRRDTQYF
TRBV29-1	TRBD1	TRBJ2-7	.	TGCAGCGGTGCGGGACAGGGGGCTTCCGAGCAGTACTTC	CSGAGQGASEQYF
TRBV2	TRBD1	TRBJ2-7	.	TGTGCCAGCATGCAACAGGGGGCGAGCTACGAGCAGTACTTC	CASMQQGASYEQYF
TRBV30	.	TRBJ1-5	.	TGTGCCTGGAGTGTACCTCATCTTCCGCGACAAATCAGCCAGCCCCAGCATTTT	CAWSVPHLPRQISQPQHF
TRBV29-1	TRBD1	TRBJ2-7	.	TGCAGCGTTGAGGGACAGGGGACTTACGAGCAGTACTTC	CSVEGQGTYEQYF
TRBV10-3	.	TRBJ2-1	few	TGTGCCATCAGTGTAGGGGGAGAGGGAACCTACAATGAGCAGTTCTTC	CAISVGGEGTYNEQFF
TRBV4-2	.	TRBJ2-1	.	TGTGCCAGCAGCCAAGCAGGGTCCCATGAGCAGTTCTTC	CASSQAGSHEQFF
TRBV6-6	.	TRBJ1-1	few	TGTGCCAGCAGTACTAGGAGCACTGAAGCTTTCTTT	CASSTRSTEAFF
TRBV13	TRBD1	TRBJ2-7	.	TGTGCCAGCAGCTTAGGCGGGGGACAGGGGGCAGGGTACGAGCAGTACTTC	CASSLGGGQGAGYEQYF
TRBV18	TRBD1	TRBJ2-5	once	TGTGCCAGCTCACATACAGGGGCCCAAGAGACCCAGTACTTC	CASSHTGAQETQYF
TRBV4-1	TRBD1	TRBJ2-7	once	TGCGCCAGCAGCCAAAGAGGGGGACAGGCCTACGAGCAGTACTTC	CASSQRGGQAYEQYF
TRBV6-5	.	TRBJ2-2	.	TGTGCCAGCAGCCCCACTTTTACCGGCACCGGGGAGCTGTTTTTT	CASSPTFTGTGELFF
TRBV6-4	.	TRBJ2-2	.	TGTGCCAGCAGTGACTCGGGGAGGACCGGGGAGCTGTTTTTT	CASSDSGRTGELFF
TRBV4-1	.	TRBJ2-1	few	TGCGCCAGCAGCCAAGGCGGATATAGGTTCTTC	CASSQGGYRFF
TRBV4-1	TRBD1	TRBJ1-4	.	TGCGCCAGCAGCCAAACAGGGGGCATAGGTGAAAAACTGTTTTTT	CASSQTGGIGEKLFF
TRBV5-1	.	TRBJ2-3	.	TGCGCCAGCAGCTTGGGGGCCCTAGCTAGCACAGATACGCAGTATTTT	CASSLGALASTDTQYF
TRBV5-4	TRBD2	TRBJ2-3	.	TGTGCCAGCAGCCTTAGCGGGGGGGCCGGCACAGATACGCAGTATTTT	CASSLSGGAGTDTQYF
TRBV4-3	.	TRBJ2-7	.	TGCGCCAGCAGCCAAGTCGCGGCAGGGACCTACGAGCAGTACTTC	CASSQVAAGTYEQYF
TRBV6-1	TRBD1	TRBJ1-2	few	TGTGCCAGCAGTGTCCTAGGACAGGGGAACTATGGCTACACCTTC	CASSVLGQGNYGYTF
TRBV28	.	TRBJ2-3	.	TGTGCCAGCAGTCAATCAATGAGACAGACAGATACGCAGTATTTT	CASSQSMRQTDTQYF
TRBV6-4	.	TRBJ1-1	.	TGTGCCAGCAGTGACTCGGGCCGAGCTTTCTTT	CASSDSGRAFF
TRBV15	.	TRBJ1-1	.	TGTGCCACCAGCAGAGGTATACCGGTCAACACTGAAGCTTTCTTT	CATSRGIPVNTEAFF
TRBV7-8	.	TRBJ2-7	.	TGTGCCAGCAGCGCTTTAAAGGGGGTTAAGTACTACGAGCAGTACTTC	CASSALKGVKYYEQYF
TRBV29-1	TRBD1	TRBJ2-3	.	TGCAGCGTTGTTCGGACAGGGGATAACACAGATACGCAGTATTTT	CSVVRTGDNTDTQYF
TRBV7-9	.	TRBJ1-1	.	TGTGCCAGCAGCTTAATGGCGGACACTGAAGCTTTCTTT	CASSLMADTEAFF
TRBV10-3	.	TRBJ2-7	.	TGTGCCATCAGTGGGGGCCGGGACAAATCAGGGCACGAGCAGTACTTC	CAISGGRDKSGHEQYF
TRBV25-1	.	TRBJ2-7	once	TGTGCCAGCAGTGAATCGAAGGGGGGGCACGAGCAGTACTTC	CASSESKGGHEQYF
TRBV19	.	TRBJ1-2	.	TGTGCCAGTAAGGAGGACCGACCTAACTATGGCTACACCTTC	CASKEDRPNYGYTF
TRBV6-5	.	TRBJ2-1	few	TGTGCCAGCAGTTACTCGACTTCCTACAATGAGCAGTTCTTC	CASSYSTSYNEQFF